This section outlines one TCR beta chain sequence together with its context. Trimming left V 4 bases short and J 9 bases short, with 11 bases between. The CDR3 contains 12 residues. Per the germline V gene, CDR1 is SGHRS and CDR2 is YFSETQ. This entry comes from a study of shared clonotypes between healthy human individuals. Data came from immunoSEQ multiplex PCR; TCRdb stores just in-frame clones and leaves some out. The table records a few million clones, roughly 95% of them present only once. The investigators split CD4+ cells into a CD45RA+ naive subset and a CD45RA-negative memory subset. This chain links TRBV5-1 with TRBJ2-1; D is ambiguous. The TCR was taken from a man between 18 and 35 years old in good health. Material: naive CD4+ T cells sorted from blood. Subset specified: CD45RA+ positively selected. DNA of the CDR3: TGCGCCAGCAGCCTACCGGTAGGTGAGCAGTTCTTC. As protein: CASSLPVGEQFF. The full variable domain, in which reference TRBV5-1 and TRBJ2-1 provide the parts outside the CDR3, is KAGVTQTPRYLIKTRGQQVTLSCSPISGHRSVSWYQQTPGQGLQFLFEYFSETQRNKGNFPGRFSGRQFSNSRSEMNVSTLELGDSALYLCASSLPVGEQFFGPGTRLTVL.